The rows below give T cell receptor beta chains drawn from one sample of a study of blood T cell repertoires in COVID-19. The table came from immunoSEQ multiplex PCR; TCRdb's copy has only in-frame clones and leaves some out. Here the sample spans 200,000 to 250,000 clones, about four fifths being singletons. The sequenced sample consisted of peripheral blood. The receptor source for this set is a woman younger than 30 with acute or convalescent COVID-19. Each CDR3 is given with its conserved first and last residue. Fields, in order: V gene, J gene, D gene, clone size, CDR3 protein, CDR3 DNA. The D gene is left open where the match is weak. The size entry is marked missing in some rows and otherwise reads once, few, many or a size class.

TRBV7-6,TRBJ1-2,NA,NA,CASRPLTGYGYTF,TGTGCCAGCAGACCCCTGACGGGCTATGGCTACACCTTC
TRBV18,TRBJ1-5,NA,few,CASSPGWGGGDQPQHF,TGTGCCAGCTCACCAGGCTGGGGGGGAGGAGATCAGCCCCAGCATTTT
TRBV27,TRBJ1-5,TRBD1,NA,CASSPGDRGQWQPQHF,TGTGCCAGCAGTCCGGGGGACAGGGGGCAGTGGCAGCCCCAGCATTTT
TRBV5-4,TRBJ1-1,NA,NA,CASSPGMNTEAFF,TGTGCCAGCAGCCCCGGGATGAACACTGAAGCTTTCTTT
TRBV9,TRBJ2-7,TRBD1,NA,CASSVGWDRAHEQYF,TGTGCCAGCAGCGTAGGTTGGGACAGGGCCCACGAGCAGTACTTC
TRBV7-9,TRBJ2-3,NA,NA,CASSSLGADTQYF,TGTGCCAGCAGCTCCTTGGGCGCAGATACGCAGTATTTT
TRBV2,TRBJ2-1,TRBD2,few,CASSEWASGRGNEQFF,TGTGCCAGCAGTGAGTGGGCTAGCGGGAGGGGAAATGAGCAGTTCTTC
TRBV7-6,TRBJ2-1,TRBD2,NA,CASSLRERGLAGNEQFF,TGTGCCAGCAGCTTAAGGGAGCGAGGACTAGCCGGCAATGAGCAGTTCTTC
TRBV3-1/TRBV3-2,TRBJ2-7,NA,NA,CASSQDLAYEQYF,TGTGCCAGCAGCCAAGATCTTGCCTACGAGCAGTACTTC
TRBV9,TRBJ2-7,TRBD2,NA,CASSVASGRGYEQYF,TGTGCCAGCAGCGTTGCTAGCGGGAGGGGGTACGAGCAGTACTTC
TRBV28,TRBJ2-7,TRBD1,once,CASNNPGQGLYEQYF,TGTGCCAGCAACAACCCGGGACAGGGCTTATACGAGCAGTACTTC
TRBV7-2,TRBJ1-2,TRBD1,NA,CASSPGQGNYGYTF,TGTGCCAGCAGCCCGGGACAGGGCAACTATGGCTACACCTTC
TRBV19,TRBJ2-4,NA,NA,CASSAGMGNIQYF,TGTGCCAGTAGTGCAGGAATGGGAAACATTCAGTACTTC
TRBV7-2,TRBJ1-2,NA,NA,CASSLSGDLALTLYGYTF,TGTGCCAGCAGCCTCTCAGGGGATCTGGCCTTAACACTCTATGGCTACACCTTC
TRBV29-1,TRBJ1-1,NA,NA,CSALTVRGTEAFF,TGCAGCGCCCTGACCGTCCGGGGGACTGAAGCTTTCTTT
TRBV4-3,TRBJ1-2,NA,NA,CASSQDINRGGYTF,TGCGCCAGCAGCCAAGATATTAATAGGGGGGGCTACACCTTC
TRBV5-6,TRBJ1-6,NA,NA,CASSRSLNNSPLHF,TGTGCCAGCAGCCGCAGTCTTAATAATTCACCCCTCCACTTT
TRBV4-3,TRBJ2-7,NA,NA,CASSLFYPGNEQYF,TGCGCCAGCAGCCTTTTTTACCCGGGAAACGAGCAGTACTTC
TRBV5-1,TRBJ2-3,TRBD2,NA,CASSKGLAGAATSTDTQYF,TGCGCCAGCAGCAAGGGACTAGCGGGAGCCGCCACTAGCACAGATACGCAGTATTTT
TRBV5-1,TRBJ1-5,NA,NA,CASSLGPALNDSNQPQHF,TGCGCCAGCAGCTTGGGGCCTGCCCTCAACGATAGCAATCAGCCCCAGCATTTT
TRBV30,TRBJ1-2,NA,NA,CAWSVAGGYTF,TGTGCCTGGAGTGTAGCGGGCGGCTACACCTTC
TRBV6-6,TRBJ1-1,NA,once,CASSWPRERNTEAFF,TGTGCCAGCAGTTGGCCCCGGGAGAGGAACACTGAAGCTTTCTTT
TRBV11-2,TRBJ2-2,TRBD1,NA,CASSLDTGGSGGELFF,TGTGCCAGCAGCTTAGATACAGGGGGCTCGGGCGGGGAGCTGTTTTTT
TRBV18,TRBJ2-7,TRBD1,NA,CASSRGQDGYEQYF,TGTGCCAGCTCTAGAGGACAGGATGGGTACGAGCAGTACTTC
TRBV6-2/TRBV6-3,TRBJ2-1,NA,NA,CASSPTENEQFF,TGTGCCAGCAGCCCGACAGAGAATGAGCAGTTCTTC
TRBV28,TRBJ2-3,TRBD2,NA,CASSSLKPGTSGRAPDTQYF,TGTGCCAGCAGTTCGCTTAAACCCGGGACTAGCGGGAGGGCCCCAGATACGCAGTATTTT
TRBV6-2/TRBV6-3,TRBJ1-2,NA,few,CASSYLTDGYTF,TGTGCCAGCAGTTACCTGACTGATGGCTACACCTTC
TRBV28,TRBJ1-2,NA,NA,CASTRDFLAASTF,TGTGCCAGCACCAGGGACTTTTTAGCCGCCTCCACCTTC
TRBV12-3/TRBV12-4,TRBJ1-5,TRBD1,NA,CASSPGGKQPQHF,TGTGCCAGCAGTCCAGGGGGCAAGCAGCCCCAGCATTTT
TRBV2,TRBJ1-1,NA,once,CASSIRAEAFF,TGTGCCAGCAGTATCAGGGCTGAAGCTTTCTTT
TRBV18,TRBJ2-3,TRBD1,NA,CASSGIGTASTDTQYF,TGTGCCAGCTCAGGAATCGGGACAGCTAGCACAGATACGCAGTATTTT
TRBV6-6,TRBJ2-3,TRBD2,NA,CASSSLAGGGDTQYF,TGTGCCAGCAGTTCACTAGCGGGAGGGGGAGATACGCAGTATTTT
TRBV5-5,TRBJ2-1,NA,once,CASSLAVYEQFF,TGTGCCAGCAGCTTGGCGGTATATGAGCAGTTCTTC
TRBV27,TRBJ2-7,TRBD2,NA,CASSNLAGGAYEQYF,TGTGCCAGCAGTAATCTAGCGGGAGGGGCCTACGAGCAGTACTTC
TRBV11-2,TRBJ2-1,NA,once,CASAPGYEQFF,TGTGCCAGCGCCCCGGGGTATGAGCAGTTCTTC
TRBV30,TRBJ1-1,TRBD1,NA,CAWLDRGQYTEAFF,TGTGCCTGGTTAGACAGGGGGCAGTACACTGAAGCTTTCTTT
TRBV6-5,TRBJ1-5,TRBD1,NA,CASRQGDQPQHF,TGTGCCAGTCGACAGGGTGATCAGCCCCAGCATTTT
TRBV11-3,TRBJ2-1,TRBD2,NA,CASSIGSGLAGEDEQFF,TGTGCCAGCAGCATAGGTTCGGGACTAGCGGGAGAGGATGAGCAGTTCTTC
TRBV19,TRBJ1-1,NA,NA,CASIRPGEAFF,TGTGCCAGTATCCGACCAGGTGAAGCTTTCTTT
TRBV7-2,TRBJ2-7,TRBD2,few,CASSLAGVGYEQYF,TGTGCCAGCAGCCTAGCGGGAGTAGGGTACGAGCAGTACTTC
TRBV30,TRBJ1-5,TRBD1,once,CAWTSGQASNQPQHF,TGTGCCTGGACCTCGGGACAGGCTAGCAATCAGCCCCAGCATTTT
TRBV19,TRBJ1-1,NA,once,CASSIGPGQNTEAFF,TGTGCCAGTAGTATAGGGCCGGGACAGAACACTGAAGCTTTCTTT
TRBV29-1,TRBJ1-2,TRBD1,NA,CSVEGTGDDYGYTF,TGCAGCGTTGAAGGGACAGGGGATGACTATGGCTACACCTTC
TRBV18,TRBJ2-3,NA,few,CASSYGLGSYADTQYF,TGTGCCAGCTCCTACGGACTCGGCTCGTACGCAGATACGCAGTATTTT
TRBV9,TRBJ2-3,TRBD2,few,CASSSTSGGWTDTQYF,TGTGCCAGCAGCTCCACTAGCGGGGGTTGGACAGATACGCAGTATTTT